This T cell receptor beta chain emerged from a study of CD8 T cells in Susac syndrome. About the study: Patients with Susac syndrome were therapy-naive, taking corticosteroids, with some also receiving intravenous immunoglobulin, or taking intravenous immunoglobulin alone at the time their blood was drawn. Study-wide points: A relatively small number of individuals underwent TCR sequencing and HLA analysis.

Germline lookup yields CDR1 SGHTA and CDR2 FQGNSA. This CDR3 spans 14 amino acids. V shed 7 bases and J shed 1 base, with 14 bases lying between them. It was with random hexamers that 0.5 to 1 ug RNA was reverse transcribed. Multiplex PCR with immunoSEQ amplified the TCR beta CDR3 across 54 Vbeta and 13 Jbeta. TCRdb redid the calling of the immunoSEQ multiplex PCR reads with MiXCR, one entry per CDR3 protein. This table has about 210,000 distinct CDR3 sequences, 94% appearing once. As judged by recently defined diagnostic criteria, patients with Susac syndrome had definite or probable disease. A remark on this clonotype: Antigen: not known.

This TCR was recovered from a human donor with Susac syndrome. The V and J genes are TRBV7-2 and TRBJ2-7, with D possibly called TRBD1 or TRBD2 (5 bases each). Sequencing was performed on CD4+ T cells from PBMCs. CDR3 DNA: TGTGCCAGCACCAAAGAAGGGGAGTCCTACGAGCAGTACTTC. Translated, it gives CASTKEGESYEQYF.